This T cell receptor beta chain was captured by sequencing in a study of control samples from healthy donors and cancer patients. Generated by immunoSEQ multiplex PCR, the TCRdb table keeps only in-frame clones and is missing some. The data show about 130,000 clones, roughly 90% seen once. V shed 4 bases, J shed 8 bases, and the junction held 5 bases outside the gene matches. The germline CDR1 and CDR2 sequences are SGHDT and YYEEEE. The CDR3 runs to 12 residues. What was sequenced was blood. This chain connects TRBV5-6 to TRBJ1-2; 7 bases are shared with TRBD1. This TCR came from a man younger than 35 in good health. Here the CDR3 DNA reads TGTGCCAGCAGCCGGTGGACAGGCGGCTACACCTTC. It specifies CASSRWTGGYTF.